This TCR beta chain originates from a study of blood T cell repertoires in COVID-19. Study background: The study drew acute and convalescent COVID-19 samples from the United States, Italy and Spain.

The germline V gene has CDR1 SNHLY and CDR2 FYNNEI. CDR3 length: 12 amino acids. V shed 7 bases, J shed 7 bases, and the junction held 4 bases outside the gene matches. The authors' processing: Estimates of nucleated cell counts were drawn from the amplification of reference gene primers. Generated by immunoSEQ multiplex PCR, the TCRdb table keeps only in-frame clones and is missing some. That table furnishes V, J and clone size, whereas the DNA furnished D and trimming. The top ten hold 14% of the sample, which has tens of thousands of clones, 65% to 90% seen once. The source is a man aged 65-85 years with acute or convalescent COVID-19. Sample: peripheral blood. V gene TRBV2 combines with J gene TRBJ1-2, with 9 bases fitting TRBD1. For the CDR3, the DNA is TGTGCCAGCACCGTGACAGGGGGTGGCTACACCTTC. This translates into CASTVTGGGYTF.